Each of the 30 T cell receptor beta chains below was sequenced from the same sample in a study of shared clonotypes between healthy human individuals. The protocol was immunoSEQ multiplex PCR, while the TCRdb copy is restricted to in-frame clones and leaves out a portion. Of approximately 480,000 clones in the sample, roughly 79% were seen once. Sample: PBMCs. The receptors here all came from a middle-aged woman in good health. Some clones in this sample may be carry-over from other donors' samples.

The rearrangement links TRBV7-6 to TRBJ2-7; D is undetermined. Germline V gene data show CDR1 as SGHVS and CDR2 as FNYEAQ. The CDR3 totals 13 residues. V shed 2 bases and J shed 3 bases, with 8 bases lying between them. The CDR3 region is CASSLKEIYEQYF. For the CDR3, the DNA is TGTGCCAGCAGCTTAAAGGAAATCTACGAGCAGTACTTC.

The chain recombines TRBV29-1 with TRBJ2-1, with 7 bases fitting TRBD2. V trimming: 2 bases; J trimming: 8 bases; junction bases outside the gene matches: 3. Germline V gives CDR1 SQVTM, CDR2 ANQGSEA. This CDR3 is 12 amino acids long. The CDR3 DNA follows: TGCAGCGTTGAACGACTAGCCGATGAGCAGTTCTTC. This codes for CSVERLADEQFF.

J is TRBJ2-1 and V is TRBV14; TRBD1 matches 8 bases. The ends lost 4 bases at V and 10 bases at J; junction bases unmatched: 9. Germline V gives CDR1 SGHDN, CDR2 FVKESK. The CDR3 is 14 residues long. In DNA, the CDR3 is TGTGCCAGCAGCCCGTTCCAGGGGGCAGGGGAGCAGTTCTTC. This encodes CASSPFQGAGEQFF.

V and J are TRBV6-4 and TRBJ2-7, with 8 bases fitting TRBD1. CDR3 length equals 15 residues. The V and J ends lost 6 bases and 3 bases, in that order; junction bases with no gene match: 10. Germline V gene lookup returns CDR1 MRHNA and CDR2 SNTAGT. CDR3 sequence: CASSKTGDPNYEQYF. CDR3 bases: TGTGCCAGCAGCAAGACAGGGGACCCAAACTACGAGCAGTACTTC.

V usage is TRBV30 and J usage is TRBJ1-4; 9 positions agree with TRBD1. The V and J ends lost 0 bases and 7 bases, in that order; junction bases with no gene match: 6. Per germline, CDR1 GTSNPN and CDR2 SVGIG (reference sequence). The CDR3 length is 15 residues. CDR3 in DNA: TGTGCCTGGAGTGTATTGGGGACAGGGAGTGAAAAACTGTTTTTT. Protein sequence: CAWSVLGTGSEKLFF.

This clone has just one count. The chain combines TRBV12-2 with TRBJ1-2; the table's D call, TRBD1, was not checked against the DNA. TRBV12-2 constitutes a pseudogene. The CDR3 covers 14 residues. The CDR3 here is CASRKHRGACGYTF. CDR3 bases: TGTGCAAGTCGCAAACACAGGGGGGCGTGTGGCTACACCTTC.

The gene calls are TRBV7-9 and TRBJ1-1; the match to TRBD1 covers 7 bases. The CDR3 covers 13 residues. CDR1 is SEHNR and CDR2 is FQNEAQ in the germline V gene (reference sequence). The J segment lost 8 bases and the V segment lost 7 bases, leaving 10 bases of the junction unmatched. Here the CDR3 DNA reads TGTGCCAGCACCCAGGGACAGAGAAAGGAAGCTTTCTTT. Protein product: CASTQGQRKEAFF.

On this clone: This may be a read error: a much more frequent sequence differs by one nucleotide. Other DNA sequences in the sample encode the same CDR3. This chain uses TRBV11-3 with TRBJ2-1; a weak D match, TRBD1 (5 bases). Germline V lookup: CDR1 SGHNT, CDR2 YENEEA. The CDR3 sequence is 13 residues long. V shed 1 base and J shed 4 bases, with 5 bases lying between them. CDR3 protein: CASSLGQYNEQFF. DNA for the CDR3: TGTGCCAGCAGCTTAGGACAGTACAATGAGCAGTTCTTC.

The V and J genes are TRBV7-2 and TRBJ2-1; the match to TRBD2 covers 9 bases. The CDR3 covers 15 residues. Germline assignment: CDR1 SGHTA and CDR2 FQGNSA. The V and J ends lost 5 bases and 9 bases, in that order; junction bases with no gene match: 11. DNA of the CDR3: TGTGCCAGCAGCCCTTTAGCGGGAGCGTACGGTGAGCAGTTCTTC. Its translation: CASSPLAGAYGEQFF. The variable domain in full, with the rest retrieved from reference TRBV7-2 and TRBJ2-1, is GAGVSQSPSNKVTEKGKDVELRCDPISGHTALYWYRQSLGQGLEFLIYFQGNSAPDKSGLPSDRFSAERTGGSVSTLTIQRTQQEDSAVYLCASSPLAGAYGEQFFGPGTRLTVL.

The gene calls are TRBV12-5 and TRBJ2-1; 8 nucleotides line up with TRBD1. Losses at the gene ends were 5 bases for V and 2 bases for J; bases not matched to a gene: 5. Looked up from germline, CDR1 is LGHNT and CDR2 is FRNRAP. The CDR3 runs to 15 residues. The CDR3 loop reads CASGQQGVAYNEQFF. The CDR3 DNA is TGTGCTAGTGGTCAACAGGGGGTCGCCTACAATGAGCAGTTCTTC.

V is TRBV6-6 and J is TRBJ2-1; 8 bases fit TRBD1. V was clipped by 7 bases and J by 5 bases; unmatched bases: 13. Per germline, CDR1 MNHNY and CDR2 SVGAGI (reference sequence). This CDR3 region has 16 residues. This CDR3 is CASITVDGTGNNEQFF. The CDR3 nucleotides read TGTGCCAGCATAACGGTGGACGGGACAGGTAACAATGAGCAGTTCTTC.

There are a few counts of this clone. The chain uses TRBV5-4 and TRBJ2-2; 7 bases line up with TRBD2. Germline assignment: CDR1 SGHNT and CDR2 YYREEE (reference sequence). The trim removed 1 base at V and 4 bases at J, leaving 10 bases unmatched. The CDR3 consists of 17 residues. CDR3 protein: CASSLIRAGAGTGELFF. The CDR3 DNA reads TGTGCCAGCAGCTTGATCCGCGCGGGAGCGGGCACCGGGGAGCTGTTTTTT.

The chain couples TRBV15 to TRBJ1-4; no reliable D call. The CDR3 is 16 amino acids. Per germline, CDR1 LNHNV and CDR2 YYDKDF (reference sequence). The ends were cut back, 3 bases at V and 0 bases at J, with 11 bases in the middle. This chain's CDR3 is CATSRLDGATNEKLFF. Written as DNA, the CDR3 is TGTGCCACCAGCAGGCTCGACGGTGCAACTAATGAAAAACTGTTTTTT. The full variable domain, with the rest looked up from reference TRBV15 and TRBJ1-4, is DAMVIQNPRYQVTQFGKPVTLSCSQTLNHNVMYWYQQKSSQAPKLLFHYYDKDFNNEADTPDNFQSRRPNTSFCFLDIRSPGLGDTAMYLCATSRLDGATNEKLFFGSGTQLSVL.

This clone appeared a few times. The gene calls are TRBV2 and TRBJ1-3; the D is unclear. The length of the CDR3 is 15 residues. Trimming took 3 bases from V and 0 from J, leaving 9 bases between them. Germline V gene data show CDR1 as SNHLY and CDR2 as FYNNEI. CDR3 nucleotides: TGTGCCAGCAGTGATGGCAGATCCTCTGGAAACACCATATATTTT. It specifies CASSDGRSSGNTIYF. The whole variable domain, remainder taken from reference TRBV2 and TRBJ1-3, is EPEVTQTPSHQVTQMGQEVILRCVPISNHLYFYWYRQILGQKVEFLVSFYNNEISEKSEIFDDQFSVERPDGSNFTLKIRSTKLEDSAMYFCASSDGRSSGNTIYFGEGSWLTVV.

This rearrangement joins TRBV7-8 to TRBJ2-3; 9 positions agree with TRBD2. Per the germline V gene, CDR1 is SGHVS and CDR2 is FQNEAQ. The CDR3 runs 16 residues. V lost 2 bases, J lost 0 bases, and 3 bases stayed unmatched. The CDR3 spells CASSLWGTSSTDTQYF. The CDR3 region has the DNA TGTGCCAGCAGCTTATGGGGGACTAGCAGCACAGATACGCAGTATTTT. The full variable domain, rest sourced from reference TRBV7-8 and TRBJ2-3, is GAGVSQSPRYKVAKRGQDVALRCDPISGHVSLFWYQQALGQGPEFLTYFQNEAQLDKSGLPSDRFFAERPEGSVSTLKIQRTQQEDSAVYLCASSLWGTSSTDTQYFGPGTRLTVL.

Written as DNA, the CDR3 is TGTGCCAGTCACCACAGGGGAAGCTCCTACGAGCAGTACTTC. Translation: CASHHRGSSYEQYF. The genes are TRBV19 and TRBJ2-7; 7 nucleotides align to TRBD1. The V gene end was trimmed by 8 bases and the J gene end by 0 bases; junction bases not matched to a gene: 7. The CDR3 contains 14 residues. The germline gives CDR1 LNHDA, CDR2 SQIVND (reference sequence).

This chain links TRBV4-3 with TRBJ2-1; 10 bases align to TRBD2. Losses at the gene ends were 0 bases for V and 0 bases for J; bases not matched to a gene: 14. Germline loops: CDR1 LGHNA, CDR2 YSLEER. This CDR3 contains 21 residues. CDR3 sequence (DNA): TGCGCCAGCAGCCAAGATAGTAATAGCGGGAGGTGGGGGAGCTCCTACAATGAGCAGTTCTTC. Its protein is CASSQDSNSGRWGSSYNEQFF.

J is TRBJ1-2 and V is TRBV6-5, with 7 bases that match TRBD1. Germline trimming cut 6 bases from V and 2 bases from J; bases unmatched to any gene: 3. Germline CDR1 reads MNHEY; CDR2 reads SVGAGI. CDR3 size: 13 residues. In DNA form, the CDR3 reads TGTGCCAGCAGCGTGACAGGGAACTATGGCTACACCTTC. It specifies CASSVTGNYGYTF.

This clone has only one observation. The J gene is TRBJ2-5, the V gene TRBV7-9; D possibly corresponds to TRBD1 (6 bases). The J call may be in error: the DNA end matches TRBJ2-7 better. The CDR3 has 14 residues. Germline lookup yields CDR1 SEHNR and CDR2 FQNEAQ (reference sequence). The CDR3 is CASSRTANSYEQYF. The CDR3 region has the DNA TGTGCCAGCAGCCGGACAGCCAATTCCTACGAGCAGTACTTC.

The V gene is TRBV19, the J gene TRBJ2-7; a weak D match, TRBD1 (6 bases). The CDR3 spans 14 residues. Trimming removed 3 bases at V and 4 bases at J, with 13 bases between. Germline lookup yields CDR1 LNHDA and CDR2 SQIVND (reference sequence). As DNA, the CDR3 is TGTGCCAGTAGTATTGGAACAGGGCTATACGAGCAGTACTTC. It encodes CASSIGTGLYEQYF.

This clone was seen a few times. This chain connects TRBV28 to TRBJ2-5; no clear D. V lost 3 bases and J 1 base, leaving 3 bases between the germline ends. Per the germline V gene, CDR1 is MDHEN and CDR2 is SYDVKM. The CDR3 contains 12 residues. The CDR3, as DNA: TGTGCCAGCAGTTTCGGCCAAGAGACCCAGTACTTC. Translation gives CASSFGQETQYF.

The V and J genes are TRBV28 and TRBJ2-7; 8 nucleotides agree with TRBD2. Germline V gene lookup returns CDR1 MDHEN and CDR2 SYDVKM. Unmatched junction bases numbered 8, after V lost 6 bases and J lost 1 base. The CDR3 consists of 15 residues. The CDR3 loop is CASRKSGSFSYEQYF. CDR3 DNA sequence: TGTGCCAGCAGAAAGAGCGGGAGCTTTTCCTACGAGCAGTACTTC.

The chain is built from TRBV18 and TRBJ2-1, with a possible D match to TRBD1 (7 bases). CDR1 is KGHSH, CDR2 LQKENI, per germline. V was trimmed by 4 bases and J by 4 bases, leaving 32 bases between them. This CDR3 is 21 amino acids long. The CDR3 protein is CASSRTPGQQGAGERYNEQFF. The CDR3 region has the DNA TGTGCCAGCTCACGAACGCCGGGACAGCAAGGAGCGGGCGAGCGGTACAATGAGCAGTTCTTC.

The rearrangement joins TRBV30 to TRBJ1-1; D is perhaps TRBD1 (5 bases). Germline CDR1 reads GTSNPN; CDR2 reads SVGIG (reference sequence). This CDR3 contains 13 residues. With 1 base removed from V and 8 bases from J, the gap between germline ends came to 14 bases. The CDR3 region is CAWSEAGPAEAFF. CDR3 coding DNA: TGTGCCTGGAGTGAAGCAGGGCCCGCGGAAGCTTTCTTT.

The chain employs TRBV30 and TRBJ2-7; possibly TRBD1 or TRBD2 for D (5 bases each). The CDR3 length is 12 residues. V was cut by 3 bases and J by 0 bases, with 6 bases left in between. CDR1 is GTSNPN and CDR2 is SVGIG in the germline V gene (reference sequence). The CDR3 DNA reads TGTGCCTGGAGGGGGGACTCCTACGAGCAGTACTTC. Translating gives CAWRGDSYEQYF. Full variable domain (rest looked up from reference TRBV30 and TRBJ2-7): SQTIHQWPATLVQPVGSPLSLECTVEGTSNPNLYWYRQAAGRGLQLLFYSVGIGQISSEVPQNLSASRPQDRQFILSSKKLLLSDSGFYLCAWRGDSYEQYFGPGTRLTVT.

V and J are TRBV5-4 and TRBJ2-1; 7 positions agree with TRBD2. The CDR3 consists of 17 residues. The ends lost 7 bases at V and 7 bases at J; junction bases unmatched: 20. Germline V gene lookup returns CDR1 SGHNT and CDR2 YYREEE (reference sequence). The DNA of the CDR3 is TGTGCCAGCGCGCTTGGCGGGAGACCCGTTTCCGGAAATGAGCAGTTCTTC. The encoded protein is CASALGGRPVSGNEQFF.

V usage is TRBV27 and J usage is TRBJ2-3; TRBD2 matches 11 bases. Germline V gene sequence: CDR1 MNHEY, CDR2 SMNVEV (reference sequence). The CDR3 covers 15 residues. After removal of 6 bases from V and 2 bases from J, the junction contained 4 bases not matched to a gene. CDR3 region: CASRVAGGPTDTQYF. Written as DNA, the CDR3 is TGTGCCAGCAGAGTAGCGGGAGGGCCCACAGATACGCAGTATTTT.

This chain connects TRBV11-2 to TRBJ2-1, with TRBD2 matching 7 bases. After removal of 5 bases from V and 2 bases from J, the junction contained 6 bases not matched to a gene. In germline, CDR1 is SGHAT, CDR2 FQNNGV. The CDR3 has 15 amino acids. The CDR3 is CASSTGTITYNEQFF. CDR3 coding DNA: TGTGCCAGCAGCACTGGGACTATTACCTACAATGAGCAGTTCTTC.

The CDR3 loop is CASSQPGRGLEQYF. The CDR3 nucleotides are TGCGCCAGCAGCCAACCGGGACGCGGATTGGAGCAGTACTTC. The chain couples TRBV4-1 to TRBJ2-7; the D call may be TRBD1 or TRBD2 (5 bases each). CDR1 MGHRA and CDR2 YSYEKL come from the germline V gene. Between the trimmed V and J ends, which lost 2 bases and 7 bases, there was a span of 15 bases. CDR3 length: 14 residues.

The V and J genes are TRBV28 and TRBJ2-7; tentatively, D is TRBD1 (6 bases). Germline values: CDR1 MDHEN, CDR2 SYDVKM. Trimming removed 6 bases from V and 7 bases from J, with 19 bases in between. This CDR3 has 14 residues. In DNA, the CDR3 is TGTGCCAGCAGCCCTTCAGGGGCCGGGCGGGAGCAGTACTTC. Translating it yields CASSPSGAGREQYF.